This T cell receptor (beta chain) was recovered during a study of shared clonotypes between healthy human individuals. As to this clone: Its specificity is unknown.

The protocol was immunoSEQ multiplex PCR, while the TCRdb copy is restricted to in-frame clones and leaves out a portion. The table includes about 600,000 clones, around 97% detected once. Whole-study findings and limits: The diversity represented, both genetic and in exposure history, was limited by few donors. Rarefaction analysis demonstrated incomplete sorted-subset sequencing notwithstanding large depth.

Sequenced: naive CD4+ T cells sorted from blood. Subset described: CD45RA+ positively selected. This receptor was taken from a woman between 25 and 40 years old in good health.

The CDR3 is CASSQGGKGSGRSYEQYF. The CDR3 coding sequence is TGCGCCAGCAGCCAAGGGGGTAAAGGGAGCGGCCGCTCCTACGAGCAGTACTTC. The chain uses TRBV4-1 and TRBJ2-7, with D possibly being TRBD2 (5 bases). Germline loops: CDR1 MGHRA, CDR2 YSYEKL. The CDR3 consists of 18 residues. V lost 1 base and J 0 bases, leaving 19 bases between the germline ends.